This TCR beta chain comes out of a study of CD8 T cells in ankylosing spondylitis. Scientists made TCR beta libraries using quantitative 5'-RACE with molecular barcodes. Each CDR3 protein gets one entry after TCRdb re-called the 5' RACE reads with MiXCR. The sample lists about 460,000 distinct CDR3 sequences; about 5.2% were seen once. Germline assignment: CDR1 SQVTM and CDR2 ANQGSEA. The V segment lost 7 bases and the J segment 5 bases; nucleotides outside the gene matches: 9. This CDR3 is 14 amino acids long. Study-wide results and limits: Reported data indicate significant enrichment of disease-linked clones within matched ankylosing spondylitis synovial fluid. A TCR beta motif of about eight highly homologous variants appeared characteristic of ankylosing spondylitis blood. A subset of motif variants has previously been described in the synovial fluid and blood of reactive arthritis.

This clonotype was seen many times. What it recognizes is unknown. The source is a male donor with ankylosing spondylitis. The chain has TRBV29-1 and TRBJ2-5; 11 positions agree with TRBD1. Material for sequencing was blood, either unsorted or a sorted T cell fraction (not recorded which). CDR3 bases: TGCAGCGCGAGAGGACAGGGGGCAACGGAGACCCAGTACTTC. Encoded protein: CSARGQGATETQYF.